This T cell receptor beta chain was documented in a study of identical twins. CDR1 is SGHAT and CDR2 is FQNNGV in the germline V gene. V shed 6 bases and J shed 7 bases, with 28 bases lying between them. CDR3 size: 17 residues. This clonotype came up a few times. TCRdb fed the 5' RACE reads into MiXCR, producing one record per CDR3 protein. The top ten hold roughly 0.44% of the sample, which has about 530,000 distinct CDR3 sequences, roughly 15% seen once. These data were also reused for a study on yellow fever vaccine responses in identical twins.

The TCR originated in a woman aged 18 to 35 in good health. The sample taken for sequencing was CD4+ T cells sorted from blood. The chain uses TRBV11-2 and TRBJ2-7; weak D call: TRBD1 (6 bases). DNA for the CDR3: TGTGCCAGCAGTCTTAATCTGGACAGTGAAGGTACGTGGGAGCAGTACGTC. Translating gives CASSLNLDSEGTWEQYV.